This entry features one T cell receptor beta chain sequence. Its binding antigen is unknown. No base quality information exists; no much larger clone differs at one position. Another Seattle source contributed samples from volunteer blood donors who had recovered from COVID-19. Each collaborating institution followed its own protocols to collect whole blood in K2EDTA tubes. Collaborator samples were shipped for TCRbeta analysis as frozen whole blood, isolated PBMCs, or DNA extracted from either sample type. The data are from a study of blood T cell repertoires in COVID-19 (TCRdb year 2020). For the wider study: Samples covering the acute and convalescent phases of COVID-19 were provided by collaborators in the United States, Italy and Spain. The prospective study material was composed of cDNA or gDNA derived from T cells, B-cell-depleted T cells, or PBMCs. The dataset comprised deeply sampled blood TCRbeta repertoires from subjects exposed to, actively infected with, or recovered from COVID-19. The repertoires were released in a freely available public database meant as a resource for research on the immune response to SARS-CoV-2. The samples were drawn from the first 160 participants of the ongoing ImmuneRACE study and from some 1,300 subjects provided by 6 global collaborators. Sample metadata almost always included a de-identified subject ID, COVID-19 status, age in years and sex. Where HLA class I and class II types were available, the types were taken from metadata supplied by the sample provider, not from assay-based typing.

General study outcomes and caveats: The quantity of clinical and demographic metadata differed by source and by participant and was supplied without curation.

TCRbeta CDR3 regions were amplified from genomic DNA using the immunoSEQ Assay, a bias-controlled multiplex PCR. Turning to the authors' computational methods: Nucleated cell counts per sample were estimated from amplification of reference gene primers within the assay. To quantify the absolute abundance of each unique TCRbeta CDR3 rearrangement, sequence reads were collapsed and filtered. For each sample, productive Simpson clonality was calculated by taking the square root of Simpson's diversity index across productive rearrangements. As stored in TCRdb, this immuneACCESS dataset retains in-frame rearrangements with V and J assigned. A fraction of the clones does not appear; measured against another copy, unresolved V genes explain less than half of the discrepancy, and the remainder lacks a known reason. Clone size and the V and J calls come from that table; the DNA yielded D and trimming. The sample table contains approximately 240,000 clones; only one count was recorded for around 80% of them. Approximately 5% of the sample goes to the ten largest clones.

In the germline V gene (reference sequence), CDR1 corresponds to SGHNT and CDR2 to YYREEE. V lost 3 bases and J lost 6 bases; the stretch between them is 12 bases long. From cysteine to phenylalanine, the CDR3 is 14 amino acids long. Of all the DNA, just the CDR3 is kept, 42 bases in frame from base 1. The sequenced material came from peripheral blood. Recombination connected TRBV5-4 to TRBJ2-2, and the D gene may be TRBD1, 5 bases matching. This TCR came from a woman aged 55-70 years who had recovered from COVID-19. The nucleotides read TGTGCCAGCAGCTCAGGGTCACGGGCCGGGGAGCTGTTTTTT. This sequence encodes CASSSGSRAGELFF.